This TCR beta chain was recorded in a study of shared clonotypes between healthy human individuals. Germline V gene sequence: CDR1 SGHVS, CDR2 FNYEAQ. Trimming left V 0 bases short and J 1 base short, with 7 bases between. The length of the CDR3 is 16 residues. Naive CD8 cells were CD45RO-negative, positively selected for CCR7, excluding terminally differentiated effector memory CD45RA+ cells. Study-wide findings and caveats: When naive CD4 clonotypes were compared across a few donors, 4% to 5.5% were shared. Even with large depth, rarefaction showed that sorted-subset sequencing was incomplete.

This clone showed up just once. Its antigen is unknown. This table comes from immunoSEQ multiplex PCR, and its TCRdb copy is limited to in-frame clones, with some not included. The table includes millions of clones, around 96% detected once. The source material was naive CD8+ T cells sorted from blood. This receptor was obtained from a man aged 18 to 35 in good health. J is TRBJ1-6 and V is TRBV7-6; no clear D. The CDR3 loop reads CASSLAHSSYNSPLHF. The DNA for the CDR3 is TGTGCCAGCAGCTTAGCGCACAGTTCCTATAATTCACCCCTCCACTTT.